A selection of T cell receptor beta chains follows, all from one sample in a study of CD8+ T cells in alopecia areata. The assay was immunoSEQ multiplex PCR, and TCRdb's table has in-frame clones only and misses some. Counted here are 180,000 or so clones, 67% occurring once; the ten biggest clones make up approximately 10%. Sequencing used CD8+ T cells sorted from blood, obtained at week 0. The receptors shown here come from a human donor with alopecia areata. Both conserved end residues are part of each CDR3. The D gene is left open where the match is weak. Only part of the rows carry a size: once, few, many, or a class if the clone is expanded.

j_call | v_call | clone_size | d_call | cdr3_aa | cdr3_nt
TRBJ1-5 | TRBV7-9 | - | - | CASSRGQGNQPQHF | TGTGCCAGCAGCCGAGGGCAGGGCAATCAGCCCCAGCATTTT
TRBJ1-1 | TRBV13 | - | - | CASSPNYYIDTEAFF | TGTGCCAGCAGCCCAAACTATTATATCGACACTGAAGCTTTCTTT
TRBJ2-1 | TRBV2 | - | TRBD1 | CASPSGTGGFNEQFF | TGTGCCAGCCCTTCCGGGACAGGGGGCTTTAATGAGCAGTTCTTC
TRBJ1-1 | TRBV30 | - | - | CAWSETFPNTEAFF | TGTGCCTGGAGCGAGACCTTCCCCAACACTGAAGCTTTCTTT
TRBJ1-1 | TRBV19 | - | - | CASSIGRVEAFF | TGTGCCAGTAGTATTGGGAGGGTTGAAGCTTTCTTT
TRBJ2-7 | TRBV2 | - | - | CASSELEIPYEQYF | TGTGCCAGCAGTGAGTTAGAGATTCCCTACGAGCAGTACTTC
TRBJ2-3 | TRBV5-1 | - | - | CASSLGDISTDTQYF | TGCGCCAGCAGCTTGGGGGACATAAGCACAGATACGCAGTATTTT
TRBJ1-1 | TRBV29-1 | few | - | CSVEPGWNTEAFF | TGCAGCGTTGAACCCGGTTGGAACACTGAAGCTTTCTTT
TRBJ1-2 | TRBV7-9 | - | - | CASSQGGERNYGYTF | TGTGCCAGCAGCCAGGGAGGGGAAAGGAACTATGGCTACACCTTC
TRBJ2-3 | TRBV30 | - | - | CAWSVIGGPDTQYF | TGTGCCTGGAGTGTTATTGGGGGCCCAGATACGCAGTATTTT
TRBJ2-6 | TRBV11-2 | - | - | CASSFSRTMLSSGANVLTF | TGTGCCAGCAGCTTCTCTCGGACCATGTTGTCCTCTGGGGCCAACGTCCTGACTTTC
TRBJ1-5 | TRBV2 | once | - | CASRGTHGQPQHF | TGTGCCAGCAGGGGGACTCATGGACAGCCCCAGCATTTT
TRBJ1-1 | TRBV29-1 | - | TRBD1 | CSVDWTGGDTEAFF | TGCAGCGTGGACTGGACAGGGGGAGACACTGAAGCTTTCTTT
TRBJ1-3 | TRBV29-1 | few | - | CSVSGPGGNTIYF | TGCAGCGTTTCGGGACCGGGGGGAAACACCATATATTTT
TRBJ2-7 | TRBV30 | - | TRBD2 | CAWSVGLGDSEQYF | TGTGCCTGGAGTGTCGGACTAGGGGACTCCGAGCAGTACTTC
TRBJ2-7 | TRBV6-1 | - | - | CASSNRAPYEQYF | TGTGCCAGCAGTAACAGGGCCCCCTACGAGCAGTACTTC
TRBJ1-5 | TRBV15 | - | TRBD1 | CATSVTGDQPQHF | TGTGCCACCAGCGTGACAGGGGATCAGCCCCAGCATTTT
TRBJ2-3 | TRBV5-4 | - | - | CASSSRTEDTDTQYF | TGTGCCAGCAGCTCTCGGACAGAAGACACAGATACGCAGTATTTT
TRBJ2-5 | TRBV6-6 | once | TRBD2 | CASSYLLAGGQETQYF | TGTGCCAGCAGTTACCTCCTAGCGGGGGGACAAGAGACCCAGTACTTC
TRBJ1-1 | TRBV14 | - | TRBD1 | CASSQVQGAIGAFF | TGTGCCAGCAGCCAAGTTCAGGGGGCGATCGGAGCTTTCTTT
TRBJ1-4 | TRBV2 | - | - | CASRDNTATNEKLFF | TGTGCCAGCAGGGATAACACTGCAACTAATGAAAAACTGTTTTTT
TRBJ2-3 | TRBV2 | - | TRBD2 | CASSASGGPRTDTQYF | TGTGCCAGCAGTGCGAGCGGGGGCCCCAGGACAGATACGCAGTATTTT
TRBJ1-6 | TRBV27 | - | - | CASSPQNRVTYNSPLHF | TGTGCCAGCAGTCCCCAGAACAGGGTCACCTATAATTCACCCCTCCACTTT
TRBJ2-4 | TRBV6-5 | few | - | CASSPTPGPKNIQYF | TGTGCCAGCAGTCCCACACCGGGGCCCAAAAACATTCAGTACTTC
TRBJ2-1 | TRBV29-1 | - | - | CSVEDRSSYNEQFF | TGCAGCGTGGAAGACAGGAGCTCCTACAATGAGCAGTTCTTC
TRBJ1-5 | TRBV7-9 | few | - | CASSPGAQPQHF | TGTGCCAGCAGCCCCGGGGCTCAGCCCCAGCATTTT
TRBJ2-7 | TRBV5-6 | - | - | CASSLQLGEQYF | TGTGCCAGCAGCTTGCAGTTAGGGGAGCAGTACTTC
TRBJ2-7 | TRBV5-1 | - | - | CASSFDYEQYF | TGCGCCAGCAGCTTCGACTACGAGCAGTACTTC
TRBJ1-2 | TRBV19 | once | - | CASSIGLSAYGYTF | TGTGCCAGTAGTATAGGGCTTTCGGCCTATGGCTACACCTTC
TRBJ2-7 | TRBV12-5 | - | TRBD1 | CASGLSETGLAYEQYF | TGTGCTAGTGGTTTGAGCGAGACAGGGTTGGCATACGAGCAGTACTTC
TRBJ2-7 | TRBV7-9 | - | TRBD1 | CASSSGDSSYEQYF | TGTGCCAGCAGCTCCGGGGACAGTTCCTACGAGCAGTACTTC
TRBJ2-7 | TRBV27 | - | TRBD1 | CASSTGTGISYEQYF | TGTGCCAGCAGTACTGGGACAGGGATCTCCTACGAGCAGTACTTC
TRBJ2-3 | TRBV7-2 | - | - | CASTVGQSSTDTQYF | TGTGCCAGCACCGTGGGGCAGTCTAGCACAGATACGCAGTATTTT
TRBJ2-3 | TRBV29-1 | few | - | CSVEWGDPAQYF | TGCAGCGTTGAGTGGGGGGATCCCGCGCAGTATTTT
TRBJ2-5 | TRBV4-1 | medium-sized | - | CASSQDFVRDGWQETQYF | TGCGCCAGCAGCCAAGATTTCGTAAGGGACGGATGGCAAGAGACCCAGTACTTC
TRBJ1-2 | TRBV4-1 | - | - | CASSQEGRLKGYTF | TGCGCCAGCAGCCAAGAGGGCCGCCTAAAGGGCTACACCTTC
TRBJ2-6 | TRBV9 | once | - | CASSAPSPHSGANVLTF | TGTGCCAGCAGCGCCCCTAGCCCGCACTCTGGGGCCAACGTCCTGACTTTC
TRBJ1-2 | TRBV5-1 | few | - | CASSLGDQGIVF | TGCGCCAGCAGCTTGGGCGATCAGGGGATCGTTTTC
TRBJ2-2 | TRBV25-1 | - | TRBD1 | CASSFGTGGTGELFF | TGTGCCAGCAGTTTTGGGACAGGGGGAACCGGGGAGCTGTTTTTT
TRBJ2-7 | TRBV12-5 | - | TRBD1 | CASGLGGTAYEQYF | TGTGCTAGTGGTTTAGGTGGGACAGCCTACGAGCAGTACTTC
TRBJ1-4 | TRBV13 | - | TRBD1 | CASSDRGLEEKLFF | TGTGCCAGCAGCGACAGGGGGCTAGAGGAAAAACTGTTTTTT
TRBJ2-5 | TRBV7-9 | - | - | CASSPLSETQYF | TGTGCCAGCAGCCCACTCTCGGAGACCCAGTACTTC
TRBJ2-3 | TRBV29-1 | - | TRBD2 | CSVTGLAGGLSSTDTQYF | TGCAGCGTGACGGGACTAGCGGGGGGACTTTCTAGCACAGATACGCAGTATTTT
TRBJ2-7 | TRBV25-1 | - | TRBD1 | CASRDRGFYEQYF | TGTGCCAGCAGGGACAGGGGGTTCTACGAGCAGTACTTC
TRBJ2-3 | TRBV6-5 | - | - | CASTSQGAKDTQYF | TGTGCCAGCACCTCACAAGGCGCGAAGGATACGCAGTATTTT
TRBJ1-5 | TRBV4-1 | - | - | CASSQRTGLGNQPQHF | TGCGCCAGCAGCCAACGCACAGGGTTAGGCAATCAGCCCCAGCATTTT
TRBJ2-5 | TRBV27 | - | - | CASSQAVWPRETQYF | TGTGCCAGCTCCCAGGCCGTCTGGCCCCGGGAGACCCAGTACTTC
TRBJ2-3 | TRBV7-9 | - | - | CASSLPQGPDTQYF | TGTGCCAGCAGCTTACCGCAGGGGCCAGATACGCAGTATTTT
TRBJ1-5 | TRBV19 | many | - | CASSITGSHSNQPQHF | TGTGCCAGTAGTATTACAGGGTCGCATAGCAATCAGCCCCAGCATTTT
TRBJ2-1 | TRBV7-9 | - | - | CASSPVRSSSYNEQFF | TGTGCCAGCAGCCCCGTACGCTCTAGCTCCTACAATGAGCAGTTCTTC
TRBJ1-3 | TRBV5-6 | - | - | CASSRRPGSGNTIYF | TGTGCCAGCAGCCGCCGTCCGGGTTCTGGAAACACCATATATTTT
TRBJ1-1 | TRBV7-8 | many | - | CASSLVTGSEAFF | TGTGCCAGCAGCTTAGTCACCGGGTCTGAAGCTTTCTTT
TRBJ1-1 | TRBV4-1 | - | - | CASSRTLGASGHTEAFF | TGCGCCAGCAGCCGCACATTAGGGGCCTCGGGCCACACTGAAGCTTTCTTT
TRBJ2-4 | TRBV13 | - | - | CASSLGRDIQYF | TGTGCCAGCAGCTTAGGCCGAGACATTCAGTACTTC
TRBJ2-7 | TRBV5-1 | - | TRBD1 | CASSAGTGSADEQYF | TGCGCCAGCAGCGCGGGGACAGGGAGTGCAGACGAGCAGTACTTC
TRBJ2-5 | TRBV7-9 | - | TRBD2 | CASSPQWDYKETQYF | TGTGCCAGCAGCCCCCAGTGGGACTACAAAGAGACCCAGTACTTC
TRBJ1-5 | TRBV6-1 | - | - | CASRRGGSGNQPQHF | TGTGCCAGCAGAAGGGGGGGTAGTGGCAATCAGCCCCAGCATTTT